The present T cell receptor beta chain was sequenced within a study of blood T cell repertoires in COVID-19. At the level of the study: Collection of acute and convalescent COVID-19 samples took place in the United States, Italy and Spain. In each case, the material was cDNA or gDNA derived from T cells, B-cell-depleted T cells, or PBMCs.

Original analysis: Amplification from reference gene primers served as the basis for estimated nucleated cell counts. Sequencing was performed with immunoSEQ multiplex PCR; in TCRdb, only in-frame clones are kept and a portion is missing. V and J calls and clone size are those listed in that table; D and trimming were worked out from the DNA. The repertoire holds some 140,000 clones, with 70% to 80% as singletons. CDR1 is LGHNA and CDR2 is YNFKEQ in the germline V gene. This CDR3 is 17 amino acids long. V lost 0 bases, J lost 5 bases, and 9 bases stayed unmatched. The origin of this receptor is a man aged 55-75 years who had recovered from COVID-19. This sequence joins TRBV4-2 and TRBJ2-1; 8 nucleotides agree with TRBD2. Sequencing was performed on peripheral blood. As DNA, the CDR3 is TGTGCCAGCAGCCAAGATGCCTATAGCGGGAAGAACAATGAGCAGTTCTTC. This sequence encodes CASSQDAYSGKNNEQFF.